The clone carrying this TCR beta chain has at least ten counts. This entry is derived from a study of blood T cell repertoires in COVID-19. The assay was immunoSEQ multiplex PCR, and TCRdb's table has in-frame clones only and misses some. The sample lists 250,000 to 400,000 clones, 70% to 90% occurring once. Seattle participants joined during active infection and were tracked over time. This receptor was identified in a woman aged 30 to 39 with COVID-19, enrolled during active disease. Sample: peripheral blood.

DNA for the CDR3: TGTGCCAGTAGTATGGGGAGGAACACTGAAGCTTTCTTT. Its protein product is CASSMGRNTEAFF. V is TRBV19 and J is TRBJ1-1, with D uncertain. CDR3 length equals 13 residues. The germline V gene has CDR1 LNHDA and CDR2 SQIVND (reference sequence). Trimming shortened V by 3 bases and J by 1 base, and 6 bases separated the two germline ends.